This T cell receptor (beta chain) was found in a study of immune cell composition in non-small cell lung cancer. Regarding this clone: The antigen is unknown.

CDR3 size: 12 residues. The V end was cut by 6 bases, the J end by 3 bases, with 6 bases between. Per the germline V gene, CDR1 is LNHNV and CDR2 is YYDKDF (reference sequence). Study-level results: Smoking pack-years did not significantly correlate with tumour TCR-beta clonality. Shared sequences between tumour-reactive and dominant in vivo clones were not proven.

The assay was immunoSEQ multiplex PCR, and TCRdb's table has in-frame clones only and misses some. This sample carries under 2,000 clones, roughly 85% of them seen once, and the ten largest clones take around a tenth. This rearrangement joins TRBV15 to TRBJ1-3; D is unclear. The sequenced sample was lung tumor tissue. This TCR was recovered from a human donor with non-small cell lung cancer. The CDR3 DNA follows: TGTGCCACCAGGGGCATTGGAAACACCATATATTTT. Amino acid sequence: CATRGIGNTIYF.